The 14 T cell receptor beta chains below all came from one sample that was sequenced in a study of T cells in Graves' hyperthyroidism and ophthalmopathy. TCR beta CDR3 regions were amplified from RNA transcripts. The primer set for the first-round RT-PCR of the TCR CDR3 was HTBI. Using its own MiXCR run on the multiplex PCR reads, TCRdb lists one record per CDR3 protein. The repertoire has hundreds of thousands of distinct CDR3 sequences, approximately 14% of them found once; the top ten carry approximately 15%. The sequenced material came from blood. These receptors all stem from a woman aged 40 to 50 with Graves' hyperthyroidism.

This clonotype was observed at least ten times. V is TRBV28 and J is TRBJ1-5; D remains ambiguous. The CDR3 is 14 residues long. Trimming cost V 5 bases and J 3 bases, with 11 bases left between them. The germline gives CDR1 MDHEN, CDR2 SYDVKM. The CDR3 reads CASSPQQANQPQHF. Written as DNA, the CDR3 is TGTGCCAGCAGTCCGCAACAAGCCAATCAGCCCCAGCATTTT.

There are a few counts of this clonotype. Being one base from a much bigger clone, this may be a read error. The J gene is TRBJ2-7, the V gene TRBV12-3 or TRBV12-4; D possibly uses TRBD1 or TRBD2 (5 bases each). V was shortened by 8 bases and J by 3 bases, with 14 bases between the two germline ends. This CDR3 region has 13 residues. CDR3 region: CASGPQGVYEQYF. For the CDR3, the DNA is TGTGCCAGCGGTCCCCAGGGAGTCTACGAGCAGTACTTC.

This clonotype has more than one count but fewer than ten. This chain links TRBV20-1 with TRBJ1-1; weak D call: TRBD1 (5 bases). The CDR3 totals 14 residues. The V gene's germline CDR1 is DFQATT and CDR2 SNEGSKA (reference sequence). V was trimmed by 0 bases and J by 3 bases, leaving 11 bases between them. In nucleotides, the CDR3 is TGCAGTGCTAGAGAAGGCGAGGGGTACACTGAAGCTTTCTTT. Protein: CSAREGEGYTEAFF.

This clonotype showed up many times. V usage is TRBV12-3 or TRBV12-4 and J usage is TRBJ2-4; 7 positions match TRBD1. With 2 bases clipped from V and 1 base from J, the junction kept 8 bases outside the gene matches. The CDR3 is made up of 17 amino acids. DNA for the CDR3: TGTGCCAGCAGTTTATACCAGGGGGAAGTGGCCAAAAACATTCAGTACTTC. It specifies CASSLYQGEVAKNIQYF.

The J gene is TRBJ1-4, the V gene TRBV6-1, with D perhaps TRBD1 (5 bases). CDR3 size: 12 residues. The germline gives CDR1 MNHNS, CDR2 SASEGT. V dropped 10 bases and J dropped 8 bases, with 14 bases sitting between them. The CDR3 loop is CATRDLGEKLFF. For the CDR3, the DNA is TGTGCCACAAGGGACCTTGGGGAAAAACTGTTTTTT.

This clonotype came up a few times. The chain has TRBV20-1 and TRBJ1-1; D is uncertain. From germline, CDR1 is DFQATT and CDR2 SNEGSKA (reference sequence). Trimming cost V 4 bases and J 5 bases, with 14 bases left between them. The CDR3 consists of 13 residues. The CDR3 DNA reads TGCAGTGCTAATGAGGGATTATGGACTGAAGCTTTCTTT. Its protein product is CSANEGLWTEAFF.

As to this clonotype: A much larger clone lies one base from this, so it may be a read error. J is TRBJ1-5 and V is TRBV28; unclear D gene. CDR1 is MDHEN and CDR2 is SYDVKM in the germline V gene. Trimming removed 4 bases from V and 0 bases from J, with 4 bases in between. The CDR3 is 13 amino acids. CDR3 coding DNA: TGTGCCAGCAGTTGGGTTAGCAATCAGCCCCAGCATTTT. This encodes CASSWVSNQPQHF.

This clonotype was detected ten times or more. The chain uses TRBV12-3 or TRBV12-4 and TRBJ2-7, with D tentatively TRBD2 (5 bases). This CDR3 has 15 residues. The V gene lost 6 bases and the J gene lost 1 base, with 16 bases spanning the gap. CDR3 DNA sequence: TGTGCCAGCAGCTCGACCGAACTAGGTTCCTACGAGCAGTACTTC. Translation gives CASSSTELGSYEQYF.

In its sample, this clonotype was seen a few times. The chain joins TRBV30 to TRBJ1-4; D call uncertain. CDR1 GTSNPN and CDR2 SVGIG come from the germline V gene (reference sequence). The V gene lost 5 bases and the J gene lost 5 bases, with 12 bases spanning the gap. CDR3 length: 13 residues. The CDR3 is CAWERRGNEKLFF. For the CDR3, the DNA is TGTGCCTGGGAACGACGGGGAAATGAAAAACTGTTTTTT.

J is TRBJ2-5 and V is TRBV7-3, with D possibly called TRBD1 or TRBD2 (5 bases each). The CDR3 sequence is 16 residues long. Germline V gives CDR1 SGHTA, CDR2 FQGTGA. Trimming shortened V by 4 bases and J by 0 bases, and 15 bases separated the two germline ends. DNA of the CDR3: TGTGCCAGCAGCTCGACCGGGACGGTTTACCAAGAGACCCAGTACTTC. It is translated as CASSSTGTVYQETQYF.

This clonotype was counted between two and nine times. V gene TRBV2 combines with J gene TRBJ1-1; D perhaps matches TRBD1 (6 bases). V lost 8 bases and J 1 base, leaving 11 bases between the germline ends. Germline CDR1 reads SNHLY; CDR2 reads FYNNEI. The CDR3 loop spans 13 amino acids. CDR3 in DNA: TGTGCCAGCGGCTACAGGGAGAACACTGAAGCTTTCTTT. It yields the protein CASGYRENTEAFF.

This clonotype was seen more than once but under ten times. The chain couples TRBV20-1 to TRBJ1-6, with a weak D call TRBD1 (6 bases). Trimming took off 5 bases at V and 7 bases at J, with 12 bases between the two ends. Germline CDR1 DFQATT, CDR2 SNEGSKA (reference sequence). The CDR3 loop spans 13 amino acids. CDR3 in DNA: TGCAGTGCTGGGGGGCGGGGAAATTCACCCCTCCACTTT. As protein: CSAGGRGNSPLHF.

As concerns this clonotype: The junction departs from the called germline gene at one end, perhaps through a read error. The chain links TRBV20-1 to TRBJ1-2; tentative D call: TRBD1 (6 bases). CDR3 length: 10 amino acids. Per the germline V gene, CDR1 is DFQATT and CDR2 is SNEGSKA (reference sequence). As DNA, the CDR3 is TGCAGTGCCGACTTGGGGGGCTACGCCTTC. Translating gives CSADLGGYAF.

CDR3 DNA: TGCAGTGCTGGCGGGGCGCTTACCTACGAGCAGTACTTC. This codes for CSAGGALTYEQYF. The rearrangement links TRBV20-1 to TRBJ2-7; weak D call: TRBD2 (6 bases). Germline lookup yields CDR1 DFQATT and CDR2 SNEGSKA (reference sequence). The V gene lost 5 bases and the J gene lost 2 bases, with 13 bases spanning the gap. The CDR3 length is 13 residues.